This T cell receptor (beta chain) was sequenced during a study of T cells in localized non-small cell lung cancer (dated by TCRdb to about 2020). For the study in its entirety: T cell repertoires of approximately 250 early-stage NSCLC patients were analyzed, with tumors being compared against uninvolved tumor-adjacent lungs. Of the NSCLC patients, 129 were male and approximately 110 were female, and the mean age was approximately 66 years. The cohort comprised 236 treatment-naïve NSCLC patients with resected, localized lung tumors. What the research found in general, with its limitations: Longer overall survival was associated with higher T cell density in blood, whereas shorter survival was associated with higher clonality in adjacent lung. Of the top 100 tumor clones, a median of about 53 were detected in paired uninvolved adjacent lung; around 30 were also among that lung's top 100. Multi-region tumor sequencing was not performed, so intratumor heterogeneity could not be excluded. The highest T cell clonality was observed in uninvolved tumor-adjacent lung, where clonality exceeded that of tumor, suggesting that antigenic responses were more focused in uninvolved tumor-adjacent lung. Because of the exploratory design, TCR variables were selected using unadjusted p-values without false-discovery rate correction.

For this clone: Its recognized antigen is unknown. Base-call qualities are not available, and no considerably larger clone is one nucleotide away. Additional DNA sequences in this sample encode the identical CDR3.

TCR beta CDR3 regions were sequenced from DNA using the immunoSEQ Assay. The original pipeline was this. To compute T cell density, TCR beta template counts were normalized to usable DNA, which was estimated by amplifying housekeeping genes. Using the preseqR package, richness was estimated by extrapolating to 120,000 templates for tissue samples and 400,000 templates for PBMC samples. Clonality was taken to be one minus Pielou's evenness. Tissue-enriched TCRs were identified through differential abundance testing performed on productive amino-acid clonotypes, with a minimum total count of 5 and an alpha of 0.1. The Jaccard Index and the Morisita Overlap Index were used to measure how much the repertoires overlapped between compartments. GLIPH grouped TCR beta CDR3s together with public tetramer-defined viral CDR3s, and a viral motif had to include at least three viral sequences and show V-gene enrichment. TCRdb retrieved this table from immuneACCESS and kept in-frame rearrangements only. Not all clones are present; in checked studies, unresolved V genes account for under half, and no reason is known for the remainder. That table furnishes V, J and clone size, whereas the DNA furnished D and trimming. This sample gives tens of thousands of clones in total; approximately 88% of them show up just once. 17% of the sample comes from the top ten.

At diagnosis, tumor, uninvolved tumor-adjacent lung and peripheral blood were collected and then preserved as a mix of FFPE and fresh-frozen material. Blood samples were analyzed as peripheral blood mononuclear cells for TCR repertoire profiling. The V end loses 1 base and the J end loses 4 bases, and a stretch of 13 bases separates them. The CDR3 covers 15 residues, taking in both the cysteine and the phenylalanine. CDR3 DNA is the only sequence kept; it has 45 bases, read in frame from the first base. From a lookup of the germline V gene, CDR1 and CDR2 are SGHTA and FQGNSA. The V and J segments used are TRBV7-2 and TRBJ2-5; the D gene is possibly TRBD1 or TRBD2, with 7 bases matching each. The receptor was derived from a man aged 40 to 75 with stage III lung adenocarcinoma. This specimen was peripheral blood mononuclear cells, taken before any cancer treatment. The DNA sequence follows: TGTGCCAGCAGCTTAGTGGCAGGGGGGGGAGAGACCCAGTACTTC. Its protein is CASSLVAGGGETQYF. Supplemented by the reference TRBV7-2 and TRBJ2-5 proteins around the CDR3, the complete variable domain is GAGVSQSPSNKVTEKGKDVELRCDPISGHTALYWYRQSLGQGLEFLIYFQGNSAPDKSGLPSDRFSAERTGGSVSTLTIQRTQQEDSAVYLCASSLVAGGGETQYFGPGTRLLVL.